The rows below give T cell receptor beta chains drawn from one sample of a study of blood T cell repertoires in COVID-19. Repertoires were generated with immunoSEQ multiplex PCR, while TCRdb's copy carries only in-frame clones and drops some. The data show almost 85,000 clones, roughly 89% seen once. The specimen sequenced was PBMCs or T cells enriched from blood (not recorded which). The receptor set was obtained from a woman aged 50 to 60 with acute COVID-19. Both conserved end residues are part of each CDR3. A D gene is named only where the DNA matches it firmly. Clone sizes are given selectively: once, few, many, or a class where the clone is expanded.

v_gene	d_gene	abundance	j_gene	CDR3aa	CDR3nt
TRBV3-1/TRBV3-2	NA	NA	TRBJ2-3	CASSPGGTDTQYF	TGTGCCAGCAGTCCGGGGGGCACAGATACGCAGTATTTT
TRBV30	NA	NA	TRBJ2-7	CACNGGAWDEQYF	TGTGCCTGCAACGGTGGGGCTTGGGACGAGCAGTACTTC
TRBV6-5	NA	few	TRBJ1-6	CASSYQAETGSPLHF	TGTGCCAGCAGTTACCAGGCTGAAACAGGTTCACCCCTCCACTTT
TRBV30	NA	NA	TRBJ1-2	CVGTTSNYGYTF	TGTGTCGGGACAACATCTAACTATGGCTACACCTTC
TRBV6-1	NA	NA	TRBJ2-1	CASSESVVASYNEQFF	TGTGCCAGCAGTGAAAGCGTAGTAGCGTCCTACAATGAGCAGTTCTTC
TRBV28	NA	NA	TRBJ1-1	CASRDSNTEAFF	TGTGCCAGCAGGGACAGTAACACTGAAGCTTTCTTT
TRBV5-1	TRBD2	NA	TRBJ2-1	CASSLGAGLPNEQFF	TGCGCCAGCAGCTTGGGGGCGGGACTACCGAATGAGCAGTTCTTC
TRBV5-5	TRBD2	NA	TRBJ2-1	CASRGGTSGSDEQFF	TGTGCCAGCAGGGGAGGGACTAGCGGGAGCGATGAGCAGTTCTTC
TRBV27	NA	NA	TRBJ2-5	CASGRLRETQYF	TGTGCCAGCGGGAGACTCCGGGAGACCCAGTACTTC
TRBV7-2	NA	NA	TRBJ1-2	CASSLIPPGTTFNYGYTF	TGTGCCAGCAGCTTAATCCCTCCCGGGACAACCTTTAACTATGGCTACACCTTC